These T cell receptor beta chains were read from a single sample in a study of Graves' ophthalmopathy and Graves' hyperthyroidism. TCRdb reprocessed the multiplex PCR reads with MiXCR, giving one entry per CDR3 protein. The profile shows under 200,000 distinct CDR3 sequences, roughly 37% of them singletons. Sequencing input: peripheral blood. These receptors were collected from a woman in her thirties or forties with Graves' ophthalmopathy. Both conserved end residues are part of each CDR3. The order of the fields is clone size, V gene, J gene, D gene, CDR3 DNA, CDR3 protein. The D gene is left open where the match is weak. The size field is filled for only some rows; it gives once, few, many or a size class.

many	TRBV28	TRBJ2-4	-	TGTGCCAGCAGTTTCCCACCGCTCGGACAGCCATCGAATATTGGAGGCAAAAACATTCAGTACTTC	CASSFPPLGQPSNIGGKNIQYF
many	TRBV19	TRBJ1-1	-	TGTGCCAGTAGTAATGGGAGAAAGAACACTGAAGCTTTCTTT	CASSNGRKNTEAFF
-	TRBV24-1	TRBJ2-4	-	TGTGCCACCAGTGATTTTAAAAGCTGCGCCCGACCTCTAGCCAAAAACATTCAGTACTTC	CATSDFKSCARPLAKNIQYF
many	TRBV12-3/TRBV12-4	TRBJ1-5	-	TGTGCCAGCAGTTTAGCAGGGCTTCAGCCCCAGCATTTT	CASSLAGLQPQHF
many	TRBV7-2	TRBJ1-4	TRBD1	TGTGCCAGCAGCTTAGGACAGGGCGGGGGTGAAAAACTGTTTTTT	CASSLGQGGGEKLFF
once	TRBV28	TRBJ1-5	-	TGTGCCAGCAAACCGGACACCGCAATCTCCCAGCATTTT	CASKPDTAISQHF
-	TRBV6-5	TRBJ1-6	-	TGTGCCAGCAGCTATGAGCGCAGGGGAACTACCTATAATTCACCCCTCCACTTT	CASSYERRGTTYNSPLHF
many	TRBV6-5	TRBJ1-1	-	TGTGCCAGCAGTTACTCGTCAGGGAGAGTATCCACTGAAGCTTTCTTT	CASSYSSGRVSTEAFF
-	TRBV12-3/TRBV12-4	TRBJ1-2	-	TGTGCCAGCAGTCTGACACCCTGGGATGGCTACACCTTC	CASSLTPWDGYTF
many	TRBV19	TRBJ2-2	TRBD2	TGTGCCAGTAGCCCGGGACTAGCCAGAGCGAACACCGGGGAGCTGTTTTTT	CASSPGLARANTGELFF
-	TRBV11-3	TRBJ1-2	-	TGTGCCAGCAGCTTAGCAGGCCAGGTCTATGGCTACACCTTC	CASSLAGQVYGYTF
-	TRBV7-2	TRBJ1-3	-	TGTGCCAGCAGCCGTCTTCTCTCTGGAAACACCATATATTTT	CASSRLLSGNTIYF
many	TRBV4-1	TRBJ1-2	-	TGCGCCAGCAGCCAAACTGAGTATGGCTACACCTTC	CASSQTEYGYTF
-	TRBV20-1	TRBJ1-5	-	TGCAGTGCCGGACCCAATCAGCCCCAGCATTTT	CSAGPNQPQHF
many	TRBV12-3/TRBV12-4	TRBJ1-2	TRBD1	TGTGCCAGCAGGCGGACAGGGGACCTTCATGGCTACACCTTC	CASRRTGDLHGYTF
many	TRBV30	TRBJ2-4	-	TGTGCCTGGAGGCCGGCAGCTCACCTAGCCAAAAACATTCAGTACTTC	CAWRPAAHLAKNIQYF
many	TRBV24-1	TRBJ2-2	-	TGTGCCACCAGTGATTTGGTCCGGGGCGGCACCGGGGAGCTGTTTTTT	CATSDLVRGGTGELFF
many	TRBV20-1	TRBJ1-5	-	TGCAGTGCTAGAGATTTTAGGGTCGGGGGCAAACGTCAGCCCCAGCATTTT	CSARDFRVGGKRQPQHF
-	TRBV27	TRBJ2-1	TRBD1	TGTGCCAGCAGTTTACGACAGGGGGCCTACAATGAGCAGTTCTTC	CASSLRQGAYNEQFF
many	TRBV28	TRBJ2-7	TRBD1	TGTGCCAGCACGCCGGGACAGGCCACCTACGAGCAGTACTTC	CASTPGQATYEQYF
-	TRBV20-1	TRBJ1-6	-	TGCAGTGCTAGAGGGGCTGGCAGAGTAGAGTCACCCCTCCACTTT	CSARGAGRVESPLHF
many	TRBV12-3/TRBV12-4	TRBJ1-1	-	TGTGCCAGCACAAGAAATCAGGTTTACCTGAACACTGAAGCTTTCTTT	CASTRNQVYLNTEAFF
-	TRBV6-1	TRBJ2-7	TRBD2	TGTGCCAGCAGTCGTGGGGCAGCGGGATACTACGAGCAGTACTTC	CASSRGAAGYYEQYF
many	TRBV11-2	TRBJ1-1	-	TGTGCCAGCAGCACGGGCCCCGGACTTGGCGCTGAAGCTTTCTTT	CASSTGPGLGAEAFF
many	TRBV12-3/TRBV12-4	TRBJ1-2	-	TGTGCCAGCAGTAACAGTTGGCGGGCAGCCTCTAACTATGGCTACACCTTC	CASSNSWRAASNYGYTF
many	TRBV12-3/TRBV12-4	TRBJ1-5	-	TGTGCCAGCAGTTTAGGGGAGCCGATTGAGCCTCAGCCCCAGCATTTT	CASSLGEPIEPQPQHF
medium-sized	TRBV7-2	TRBJ1-5	-	TGTGCCAGCAGCTTAGACGGGGGACAGCCCCAGCATTTT	CASSLDGGQPQHF
-	TRBV6-2/TRBV6-3	TRBJ1-2	-	TGTGCCAGCAGTTCTACAAGGACCCTGGGAGACTATGGCTACACCTTC	CASSSTRTLGDYGYTF
many	TRBV28	TRBJ1-2	-	TGTGCCAGCAGTTTAACTCGGGGCTACACCTTC	CASSLTRGYTF
-	TRBV19	TRBJ1-1	-	TGTGCCAGTAGTATATTAGGGGGCACTGAAGCTTTCTTT	CASSILGGTEAFF
-	TRBV11-2	TRBJ2-7	TRBD2	TGTGCCAGCAGCTTGAGGGGGACTAGCGGGAGGAACGAGCAGTACTTC	CASSLRGTSGRNEQYF
-	TRBV11-2	TRBJ2-2	TRBD2	TGTGCCAGCAGCCGGACTAGCGGGAGGATCGTCACCGGGGAGCTGTTTTTT	CASSRTSGRIVTGELFF
many	TRBV30	TRBJ2-7	-	TGTGCCTGGAGTGTCTTCAGTTCCGAGCAGTACTTC	CAWSVFSSEQYF
-	TRBV12-3/TRBV12-4	TRBJ1-2	-	TGTGCCAGCAGTCCGGGACACCGGGGCTACACCTTC	CASSPGHRGYTF
many	TRBV3-1	TRBJ1-1	-	TGTGCCAGCAGCCAAGTTGAACGGGAAGCTTTCTTT	CASSQVEREAFF
-	TRBV28	TRBJ1-3	-	TGTGCCAGCAGTTTTCATGGTGGAAACACCATATATTTT	CASSFHGGNTIYF
-	TRBV2	TRBJ1-5	TRBD1	TGTGCCAGCAGTCAGTCGGACAGGGACCATCAGCCCCAGCATTTT	CASSQSDRDHQPQHF
-	TRBV28	TRBJ1-1	-	TGTGCCAGCAGTATTTTTGGGGCGAAAGCTTTCTTT	CASSIFGAKAFF
few	TRBV10-3	TRBJ2-7	-	TGTGCCATCAGTGCAGGACAGTCAGGGATGTACGAGCAGTACTTC	CAISAGQSGMYEQYF
many	TRBV6-5	TRBJ1-2	TRBD1	TGTGCCAGCAGTTACTCGAGCACCGGGACAGGAAGTTATGGCTACACCTTC	CASSYSSTGTGSYGYTF
-	TRBV28	TRBJ2-4	TRBD2	TGTGCCAGCAGTCCTAGCGGGAGTTGGGCCATTCAGTACTTC	CASSPSGSWAIQYF
-	TRBV6-1	TRBJ2-7	TRBD2	TGTGCCAGCAGTGAAGGACCTAGCGGGAGGGCGAGGCACTTC	CASSEGPSGRARHF
many	TRBV6-2/TRBV6-3	TRBJ2-5	TRBD2	TGTGCCAGCAGTCCTGCCACTAGCGGGGGGCCTGACCAAGAGACCCAGTACTTC	CASSPATSGGPDQETQYF
-	TRBV7-2	TRBJ2-7	-	TGTGCCAGCAGCCCCGGAGGGGTGGTGAACGAGCAGTACTTC	CASSPGGVVNEQYF
many	TRBV4-3	TRBJ1-5	-	TGCGCCAGCAGCCAAGATCGGGATCAGCCCCAGCATTTT	CASSQDRDQPQHF